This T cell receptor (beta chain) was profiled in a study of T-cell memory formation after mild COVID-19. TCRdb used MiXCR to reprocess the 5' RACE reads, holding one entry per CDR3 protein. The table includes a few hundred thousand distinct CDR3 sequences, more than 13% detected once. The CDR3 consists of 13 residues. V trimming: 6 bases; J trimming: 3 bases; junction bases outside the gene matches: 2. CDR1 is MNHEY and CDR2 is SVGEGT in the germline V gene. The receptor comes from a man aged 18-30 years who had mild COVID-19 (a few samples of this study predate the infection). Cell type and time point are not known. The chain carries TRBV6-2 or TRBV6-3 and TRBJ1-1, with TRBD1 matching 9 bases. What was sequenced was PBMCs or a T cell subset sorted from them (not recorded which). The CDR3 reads CASRTGGHTEAFF. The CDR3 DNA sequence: TGTGCCAGCAGGACAGGGGGGCACACTGAAGCTTTCTTT.